The sequence of this T cell receptor (beta chain) was determined in a study of T cells after posttransplantation cyclophosphamide. Study-wide findings and caveats: Donor CD8+ memory clones often dominated recipient blood repertoires at later times. Skin or GI-infiltrating T cells shared few TRB sequences with blood.

Generated by immunoSEQ multiplex PCR, the TCRdb table keeps only in-frame clones and is missing some. The data show under 15,000 clones, around 81% seen once. Sampled 1 year posttransplant, controls received myeloablative marrow transplants, methotrexate and a calcineurin inhibitor. With regard to this clone: Its antigen is still unknown.

This TCR was recovered from a male patient aged 30 to 39 who received an allogeneic stem cell transplant from an unrelated donor, was CMV-positive, and had acute GVHD only. Some T cells may be graft donor cells. The specimen was PBMCs, collected about 380 days after allogeneic stem cell transplant with calcineurin inhibitor and methotrexate.

CDR3: CASSEGRAGNTEAFF. The CDR3 region has the DNA TGTGCCAGCAGTGAGGGGAGGGCAGGGAACACTGAAGCTTTCTTT. V is TRBV6-1 and J is TRBJ1-1; D unclear. V shed 3 bases and J shed 1 base, with 12 bases lying between them. The CDR3 covers 15 residues. Per germline, CDR1 MNHNS and CDR2 SASEGT.